The 21 T cell receptor beta chains reported below all come from one sample, sequenced in a study of blood T cell repertoires in COVID-19. Libraries were prepared by immunoSEQ multiplex PCR; TCRdb keeps only in-frame clonotypes and omits some of them. Of approximately 150,000 clones in the sample, around 86% were seen once. The specimen was peripheral blood. The source of these receptors is a man older than 75 with acute or convalescent COVID-19.

In DNA, the CDR3 is TGTGCCAGCAGCGGCGGACAGGGCTTTGCAACTAATGAAAAACTGTTTTTT. It encodes CASSGGQGFATNEKLFF. This chain links TRBV5-5 with TRBJ1-4, with 8 bases fitting TRBD1. The V segment lost 4 bases and the J segment 0 bases; nucleotides outside the gene matches: 8. The CDR3 sequence is 17 residues long. CDR1 is SGHKS and CDR2 is YYEKEE in the germline V gene (reference sequence). Using reference TRBV5-5 and TRBJ1-4 for the parts outside the CDR3, the full variable domain is DAGVTQSPTHLIKTRGQQVTLRCSPISGHKSVSWYQQVLGQGPQFIFQYYEKEERGRGNFPDRFSARQFPNYSSELNVNALLLGDSALYLCASSGGQGFATNEKLFFGSGTQLSVL.

The J gene is TRBJ2-3, the V gene TRBV7-2, with TRBD2 matching 12 bases. CDR1 and CDR2 (germline): SGHTA, FQGNSA. V shed 5 bases and J 9 bases; nucleotides not matched to a gene: 12. The CDR3 is 16 residues long. CDR3 bases: TGTGCCAGCAGCCAAGGACTAGCGGGATGGGCCGAAACGCAGTATTTT. Its protein product is CASSQGLAGWAETQYF. The full variable domain, completed using reference TRBV7-2 and TRBJ2-3, is GAGVSQSPSNKVTEKGKDVELRCDPISGHTALYWYRQSLGQGLEFLIYFQGNSAPDKSGLPSDRFSAERTGGSVSTLTIQRTQQEDSAVYLCASSQGLAGWAETQYFGPGTRLTVL.

This clone was seen once. The rearrangement links TRBV7-2 to TRBJ1-2, with 12 bases that match TRBD1. CDR1 and CDR2 (germline): SGHTA, FQGNSA. Germline trimming cut 5 bases from V and 8 bases from J; bases unmatched to any gene: 6. CDR3 length: 14 residues. The DNA of the CDR3 is TGTGCCAGCAGCAAGGGACAGGGGGCGCGCGGCTACACCTTC. Its translation is CASSKGQGARGYTF.

V and J are TRBV18 and TRBJ2-3, with D possibly being TRBD1 (5 bases). The CDR3 contains 15 residues. Germline assignment: CDR1 KGHSH and CDR2 LQKENI. Trimming stripped 2 bases from V and 3 bases from J, with 12 bases between. CDR3 sequence (DNA): TGTGCCAGCTCACCAGTGGCAGGGATGACAGATACGCAGTATTTT. Protein product: CASSPVAGMTDTQYF.

The rearrangement links TRBV19 to TRBJ1-6; D is unclear. CDR1 is LNHDA and CDR2 is SQIVND in the germline V gene (reference sequence). Trimming left V 7 bases short and J 2 bases short, with 12 bases between. The CDR3 is made up of 15 amino acids. The CDR3 here is CASTTSVAYNSPLHF. CDR3 nucleotide sequence: TGTGCCAGTACCACTTCCGTCGCCTATAATTCACCCCTCCACTTT.

The chain is built from TRBV5-3 and TRBJ2-5; TRBD2 matches at 10 bases. TRBV5-3 is assigned to the ORF class and has an uncertain function. J gave up 2 bases and V 4 bases, and 8 bases lay outside the gene matches. This CDR3 comprises 16 residues. The CDR3 DNA reads TGTGCCAGAAGCCTGGGGACTAGCGAGAAGCAAGAGACCCAGTACTTC. This codes for CARSLGTSEKQETQYF.

Note on this clone: In the same sample, other DNA sequences code for this CDR3. This rearrangement joins TRBV5-5 to TRBJ1-4; the D is unclear. The CDR3 runs 14 residues. Germline V gives CDR1 SGHKS, CDR2 YYEKEE (reference sequence). Trimming removed 1 base at V and 3 bases at J, with 7 bases between. Here the CDR3 reads CASSLTGANEKLFF. Written as DNA, the CDR3 is TGTGCCAGCAGCTTGACGGGTGCTAATGAAAAACTGTTTTTT.

This sequence joins TRBV29-1 and TRBJ2-7; the match to TRBD1 covers 8 bases. CDR3 size: 14 residues. Per germline, CDR1 SQVTM and CDR2 ANQGSEA. V lost 7 bases, J lost 1 base, and 9 bases stayed unmatched. The CDR3 spells CSASRGPGSYEQYF. The DNA of the CDR3 is TGCAGCGCGAGCAGGGGGCCGGGGTCCTACGAGCAGTACTTC.

This clone was observed a handful of times. This sequence joins TRBV3-1 (or the pseudogene TRBV3-2) and TRBJ2-7; 11 bases fit TRBD1. With 1 base clipped from V and 7 bases from J, the junction kept 3 bases outside the gene matches. There are 14 residues in the CDR3. Germline V gene lookup returns CDR1 LGHDT and CDR2 YNNKEL (reference sequence). CDR3 DNA sequence: TGTGCCAGCAGCCAAGGGACAGGGGGCGCTGAGCAGTACTTC. Residues: CASSQGTGGAEQYF.

This rearrangement joins TRBV27 to TRBJ2-7; 7 bases match TRBD2. Germline trimming cut 6 bases from V and 5 bases from J; bases unmatched to any gene: 13. The germline V gene encodes CDR1 MNHEY and CDR2 SMNVEV (reference sequence). CDR3 size: 15 residues. Here the CDR3 reads CASRLSGRSLHEQYF. As DNA, the CDR3 is TGTGCCAGCAGACTTAGCGGGCGTTCCCTCCACGAGCAGTACTTC.

This clone occurred once. The J gene is TRBJ1-1, the V gene TRBV7-3, with a possible D match to TRBD1 (5 bases). V dropped 4 bases and J dropped 2 bases, with 11 bases sitting between them. This CDR3 contains 14 residues. CDR1 is SGHTA, CDR2 FQGTGA, per germline. The CDR3 reads CASSSDTPNTEAFF. Written as DNA, the CDR3 is TGTGCCAGCAGCTCGGACACTCCAAACACTGAAGCTTTCTTT.

This chain uses TRBV7-9 with TRBJ1-4, with 9 bases fitting TRBD1. V was pared by 3 bases and J by 3 bases, with 5 bases of the junction left unmatched. Germline CDR1 is SEHNR and CDR2 is FQNEAQ (reference sequence). The CDR3 consists of 16 residues. The CDR3 nucleotides are TGTGCCAGCAGCTTGGGACAGGGTGGTGCTAATGAAAAACTGTTTTTT. Protein product: CASSLGQGGANEKLFF.

Only a few counts were recorded for this clone. The genes are TRBV5-5 and TRBJ1-4; 9 nucleotides line up with TRBD1. The V gene's germline CDR1 is SGHKS and CDR2 YYEKEE (reference sequence). The ends lost 6 bases at V and 3 bases at J; junction bases unmatched: 6. The CDR3 runs 15 residues. CDR3 nucleotide sequence: TGTGCCAGCAAGACAAGGACAGGGGCTAATGAAAAACTGTTTTTT. Translation gives CASKTRTGANEKLFF.

This chain connects TRBV4-1 to TRBJ1-5; no clear D gene. Germline V lookup: CDR1 MGHRA, CDR2 YSYEKL. Trimming removed 1 base at V and 2 bases at J, with 15 bases between. There are 17 residues in the CDR3. The CDR3: CASSQAPDSPGNQPQHF. CDR3 nucleotide sequence: TGCGCCAGCAGCCAAGCGCCGGACTCACCGGGCAATCAGCCCCAGCATTTT.

CDR3 sequence: CASSPRASVSYEQYF. For the CDR3, the DNA is TGTGCCAGCAGTCCCCGGGCTAGCGTTTCCTACGAGCAGTACTTC. The chain employs TRBV27 and TRBJ2-7; D is perhaps TRBD2 (6 bases). CDR1 is MNHEY and CDR2 is SMNVEV in the germline V gene (reference sequence). Trimming removed 5 bases at V and 1 base at J, with 15 bases between. The CDR3 extends over 15 amino acids.

V usage is TRBV30 and J usage is TRBJ2-1; 9 bases line up with TRBD1. Germline loops: CDR1 GTSNPN, CDR2 SVGIG (reference sequence). There are 15 residues in the CDR3. Unmatched junction bases numbered 8, after V lost 1 base and J lost 7 bases. The CDR3 DNA reads TGTGCCTGGAGTGGCAAGGACAGGGGTCGGAATGAGCAGTTCTTC. Amino acids: CAWSGKDRGRNEQFF. The whole variable domain, remainder taken from reference TRBV30 and TRBJ2-1, is SQTIHQWPATLVQPVGSPLSLECTVEGTSNPNLYWYRQAAGRGLQLLFYSVGIGQISSEVPQNLSASRPQDRQFILSSKKLLLSDSGFYLCAWSGKDRGRNEQFFGPGTRLTVL.

This chain uses TRBV5-8 with TRBJ1-4, with D perhaps TRBD1 (6 bases). Germline loops: CDR1 SGHTS, CDR2 YDEGEE. V was shortened by 4 bases and J by 7 bases, with 11 bases between the two germline ends. CDR3 length equals 13 residues. DNA for the CDR3: TGTGCCAGCAGCCCGTACAGGGTTGAAAAACTGTTTTTT. Residues: CASSPYRVEKLFF.

The J gene is TRBJ1-1, the V gene TRBV19; 12 nucleotides align to TRBD1. The V and J ends lost 11 bases and 1 base, in that order; junction bases with no gene match: 11. The CDR3 extends over 16 amino acids. The germline V gene encodes CDR1 LNHDA and CDR2 SQIVND (reference sequence). The CDR3 here is CASRMGQGAENTEAFF. The CDR3 DNA follows: TGTGCCTCTAGGATGGGACAGGGGGCAGAGAACACTGAAGCTTTCTTT.

This chain links TRBV19 with TRBJ1-5, with a weak D call TRBD1 (5 bases). V lost 7 bases to trimming and J lost 7 bases, with 20 bases between them. The CDR3 is 15 amino acids. From germline, CDR1 is LNHDA and CDR2 SQIVND (reference sequence). The CDR3 spells CASTPARQSGQPQHF. CDR3 DNA sequence: TGTGCCAGTACCCCCGCACGACAGTCAGGGCAGCCCCAGCATTTT.

The chain has TRBV9 and TRBJ2-1; unclear D gene. Trimming shortened V by 0 bases and J by 2 bases, and 9 bases separated the two germline ends. CDR1 and CDR2 (germline): SGDLS, YYNGEE. The CDR3 totals 15 residues. The chain's CDR3 is CASSVGPSPYNEQFF. For the CDR3, the DNA is TGTGCCAGCAGCGTAGGCCCGAGCCCCTACAATGAGCAGTTCTTC.

The J gene is TRBJ1-1, the V gene TRBV7-9; TRBD1 agrees at 7 bases. The CDR3 is 15 residues long. Germline V lookup: CDR1 SEHNR, CDR2 FQNEAQ (reference sequence). The ends lost 1 base at V and 2 bases at J; junction bases unmatched: 4. This CDR3 reads CASSLEGASNTEAFF. The CDR3 DNA reads TGTGCCAGCAGCTTAGAGGGGGCAAGTAACACTGAAGCTTTCTTT.